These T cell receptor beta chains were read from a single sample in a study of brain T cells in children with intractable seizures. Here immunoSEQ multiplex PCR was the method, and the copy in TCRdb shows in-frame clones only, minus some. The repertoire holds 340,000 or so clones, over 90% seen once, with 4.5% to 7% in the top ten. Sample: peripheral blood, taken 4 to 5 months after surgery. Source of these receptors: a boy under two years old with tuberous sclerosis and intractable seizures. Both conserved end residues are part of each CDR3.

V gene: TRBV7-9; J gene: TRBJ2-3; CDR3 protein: CAGRVQGGGTDTQYF
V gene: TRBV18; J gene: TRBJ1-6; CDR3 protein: CASSPRLQGTAPLHF
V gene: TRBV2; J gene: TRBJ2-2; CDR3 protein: CASSEGDRNTGELFF
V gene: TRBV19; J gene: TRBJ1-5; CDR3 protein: CATSTLTGNQPQHF
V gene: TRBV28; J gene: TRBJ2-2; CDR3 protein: CASSETSGGNTGELFF
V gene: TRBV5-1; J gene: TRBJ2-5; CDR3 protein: CASSTSDRAEETQYF
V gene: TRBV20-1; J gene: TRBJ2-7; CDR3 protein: CSARDLTGHPYEQYF
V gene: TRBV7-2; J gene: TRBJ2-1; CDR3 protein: CASSLAVSREGRHEQFF
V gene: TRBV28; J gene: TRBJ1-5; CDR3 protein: CASSSRYGNQPQHF
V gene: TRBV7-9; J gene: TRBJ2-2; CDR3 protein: CASSLAVGANTGELFF
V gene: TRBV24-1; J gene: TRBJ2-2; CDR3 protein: CATSDFSGELFF
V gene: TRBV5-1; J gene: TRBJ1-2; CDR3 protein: CASSLGGRAYGYTF
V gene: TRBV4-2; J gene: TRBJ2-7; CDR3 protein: CASSQEPPTSGGMVEQYF
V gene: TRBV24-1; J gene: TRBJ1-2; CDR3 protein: CATSDPVGTYGYTF
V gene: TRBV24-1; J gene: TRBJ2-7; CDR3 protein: CATSDLRITYEQYF
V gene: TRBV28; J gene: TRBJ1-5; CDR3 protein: CASSLTGTKHF
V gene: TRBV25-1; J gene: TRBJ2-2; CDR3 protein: CASSGQRNTGELFF
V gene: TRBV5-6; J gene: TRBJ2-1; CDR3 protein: CASSLFQTEHEQFF
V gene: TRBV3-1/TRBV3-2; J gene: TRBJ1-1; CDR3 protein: CASSQSTEAFF
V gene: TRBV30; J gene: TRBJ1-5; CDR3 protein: CAWSVRSGQGIQPQHF
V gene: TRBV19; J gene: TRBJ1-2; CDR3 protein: CASSITTGGYGYTF
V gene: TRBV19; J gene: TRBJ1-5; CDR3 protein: CASSIRSRRSGMAQPQHF
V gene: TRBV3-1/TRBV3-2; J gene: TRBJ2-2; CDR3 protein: CASSQDASRTGELFF
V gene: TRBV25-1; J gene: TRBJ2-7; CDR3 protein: CASSEVGYEQYF
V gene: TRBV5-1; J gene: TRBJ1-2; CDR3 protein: CASSVEGQGGIGYTF
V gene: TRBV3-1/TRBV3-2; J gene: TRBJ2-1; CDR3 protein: CASSQAGTNNEQFF
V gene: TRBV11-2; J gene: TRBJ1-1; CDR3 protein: CASSFNRDLNTEAFF
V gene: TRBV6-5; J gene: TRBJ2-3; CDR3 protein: CASSYSFRTDTQYF
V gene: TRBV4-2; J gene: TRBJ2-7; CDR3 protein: CASSQELRGQGSYEQYF
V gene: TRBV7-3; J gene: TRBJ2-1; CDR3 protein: CASSTEGQSSYNEQFF
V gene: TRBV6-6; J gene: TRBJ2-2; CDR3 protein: CASSRDSIGELFF
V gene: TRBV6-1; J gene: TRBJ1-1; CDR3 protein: CASSDRNRVITEAFF
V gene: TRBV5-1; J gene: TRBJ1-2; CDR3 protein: CASSASGGAGGYTF
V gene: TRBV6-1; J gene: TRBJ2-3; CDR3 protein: CASSEAGADTQYF
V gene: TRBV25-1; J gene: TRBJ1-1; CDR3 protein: CASSGWDSVNTEAFF
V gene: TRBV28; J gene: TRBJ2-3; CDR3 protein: CASSTLSGRVSDTQYF
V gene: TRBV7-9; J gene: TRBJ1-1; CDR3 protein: CASSGHDRRAAEAFF
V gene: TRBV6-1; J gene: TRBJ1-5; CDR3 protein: CASSEGKPQHF
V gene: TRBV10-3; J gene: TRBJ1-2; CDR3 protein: CAISESMFQGAAGYTF
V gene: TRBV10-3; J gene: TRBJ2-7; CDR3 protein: CAINNGASGSGNSYEQYF
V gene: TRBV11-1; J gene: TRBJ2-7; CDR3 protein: CASSLMPAGEQYF
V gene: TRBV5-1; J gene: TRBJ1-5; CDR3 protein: CASSLAPSGLGTNQPQHF
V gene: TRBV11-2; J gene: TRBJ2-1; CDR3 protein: CASTQTSGRAGATEQFF
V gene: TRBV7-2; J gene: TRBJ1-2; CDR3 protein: CASRYGDRAYGYTF
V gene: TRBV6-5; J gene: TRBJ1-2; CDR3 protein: CASSFRPRTLYGYTF
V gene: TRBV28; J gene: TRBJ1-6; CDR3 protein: CASSLDGLFFYNSPLHF
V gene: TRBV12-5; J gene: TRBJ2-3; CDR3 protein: CASGGGAHTDTQYF
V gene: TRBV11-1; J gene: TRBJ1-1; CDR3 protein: CASSGSTEAFF
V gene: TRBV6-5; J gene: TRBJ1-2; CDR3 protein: CASRTGQGHYGYTF
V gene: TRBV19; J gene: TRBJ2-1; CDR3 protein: CATSYNEQFF
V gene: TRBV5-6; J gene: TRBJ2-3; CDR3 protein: CASSLLAGDTQYF
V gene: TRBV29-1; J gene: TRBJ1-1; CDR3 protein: CSVSGQPNTEAFF
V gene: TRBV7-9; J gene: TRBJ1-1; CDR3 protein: CASSSGQRETEAFF